This TCR beta chain comes out of a study of blood T cell repertoires in COVID-19. Study details: Whether acute or convalescent, the COVID-19 samples came from the United States, Italy and Spain. From T cells, B-cell-depleted T cells, or PBMCs came the material, which was cDNA or gDNA.

Methods used by the authors: By means of reference gene primer amplification, nucleated cell counts were estimated. The assay was immunoSEQ multiplex PCR, and TCRdb's table has in-frame clones only and misses some. The D gene and trimming were derived from the DNA, and the V and J assignments and clone size from that table. The sample has about 280,000 clones, almost 85% seen once. Sequences were obtained from peripheral blood. The receptor's source is a man between 50 and 59 years old with active or convalescent COVID-19.

CDR3 sequence reads: CASAAGDLLGTYEQYF. CDR3 nucleotides: TGTGCCAGTGCAGCGGGAGACCTCCTCGGGACTTACGAGCAGTACTTC. The chain is built from TRBV19 and TRBJ2-7; 8 positions match TRBD2. Germline loops: CDR1 LNHDA, CDR2 SQIVND (reference sequence). The CDR3 is 16 residues long. Trimming cost V 8 bases and J 4 bases; bases outside gene matches: 16.